These T cell receptor beta chains were read from a single sample in a study of blood T cell repertoires in COVID-19. Clones were read by immunoSEQ multiplex PCR, and TCRdb kept only the in-frame ones, dropping some. The repertoire holds some 140,000 clones, with more than 75% as singletons. The specimen was peripheral blood. The origin of the receptors is a man aged 50-60 years with active COVID-19. Each CDR3 is given with its conserved first and last residue. Only part of the rows carry a size: once, few, many, or a class if the clone is expanded.

j_call v_call clone_size cdr3_length cdr3_aa
TRBJ2-5 TRBV3-1/TRBV3-2 NA 12 CASSQNSGTAYF
TRBJ1-5 TRBV5-6 NA 16 CASSLWTGGGDQPQHF
TRBJ2-5 TRBV11-2 NA 14 CASRRLAGFETQYF
TRBJ1-2 TRBV6-6 NA 15 CASSSGGDPRRGYTF
TRBJ2-1 TRBV7-2 once 12 CASSFGLNEQFF
TRBJ1-3 TRBV5-4 NA 15 CASSSGTLEWDTIYF
TRBJ2-2 TRBV7-2 NA 17 CASSLLAGGLNTGELFF
TRBJ1-2 TRBV7-8 NA 14 CASSQKTDNYGYTF
TRBJ2-1 TRBV9 NA 16 CASSVAGQGSYNEQFF
TRBJ2-3 TRBV19 NA 14 CASSIRHFTDTQYF
TRBJ2-1 TRBV3-1/TRBV3-2 NA 14 CASSQGLNSGEQFF
TRBJ1-1 TRBV30 NA 12 CAWSSLTGKAFF
TRBJ1-3 TRBV27 few 14 CASSLPGAGNTIYF
TRBJ1-4 TRBV18 NA 16 CASSPGQVATNEKLFF
TRBJ2-5 TRBV3-1/TRBV3-2 NA 13 CASSQRSVETQYF
TRBJ2-5 TRBV7-8 NA 14 CASSLGGGRETQYF
TRBJ2-3 TRBV5-1 NA 16 CASSLPAGGAADTQYF
TRBJ1-1 TRBV5-6 NA 14 CASSFGQRVTEAFF
TRBJ1-1 TRBV19 NA 15 CASRIPGQGNTEAFF
TRBJ1-1 TRBV5-1 NA 11 CASSLGQGAFF
TRBJ2-7 TRBV11-2 NA 13 CASSFGTKNEQYF
TRBJ2-2 TRBV7-3 few 15 CASSLSGTGSGELFF
TRBJ2-3 TRBV6-4 NA 17 CASTPLPGTAKRDTQYF
TRBJ2-7 TRBV7-2 NA 14 CASGEAGPLGEQYF
TRBJ1-1 TRBV4-1 NA 16 CASSHTNRGPNTEAFF
TRBJ1-5 TRBV10-3 NA 16 CAISEQRGAGGRAQHF
TRBJ1-5 TRBV30 NA 13 CAWRGSSGQPQHF
TRBJ1-6 TRBV28 NA 14 CASSLSTENSPLHF
TRBJ2-7 TRBV18 NA 12 CASSSQYYEQYF
TRBJ2-2 TRBV3-1/TRBV3-2 NA 14 CASSQEIAIGELFF
TRBJ2-1 TRBV9 once 19 CASSSTIVSGGLGYNEQFF
TRBJ1-5 TRBV6-2/TRBV6-3 once 18 CASSYSRVTGQGNQPQHF
TRBJ1-1 TRBV18 NA 18 CASSPPGNSPGTGTEAFF
TRBJ2-2 TRBV27 NA 12 CASSLQTGELFF
TRBJ2-2 TRBV19 NA 11 CASSSLGELFF
TRBJ2-7 TRBV5-1 once 14 CASSLAGFSYEQYF